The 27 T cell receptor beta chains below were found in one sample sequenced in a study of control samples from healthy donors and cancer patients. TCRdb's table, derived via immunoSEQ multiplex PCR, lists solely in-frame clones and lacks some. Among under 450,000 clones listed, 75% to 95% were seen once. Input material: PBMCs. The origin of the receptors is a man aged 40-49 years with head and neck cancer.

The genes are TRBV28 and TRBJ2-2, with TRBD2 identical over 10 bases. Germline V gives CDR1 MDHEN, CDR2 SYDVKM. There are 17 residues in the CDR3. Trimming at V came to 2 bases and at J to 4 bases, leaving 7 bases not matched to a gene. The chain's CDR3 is CASSLPPGLAPTGELFF. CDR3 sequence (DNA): TGTGCCAGCAGTTTACCTCCGGGACTAGCGCCCACCGGGGAGCTGTTTTTT.

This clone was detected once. CDR3 nucleotides: TGTGCCAGCAGTCCTTCTATGGGGTTAGGTTCTGCAGATCAGCCCCAGCATTTT. Amino acid sequence: CASSPSMGLGSADQPQHF. The chain is built from TRBV28 and TRBJ1-5; unclear D gene. CDR1 and CDR2 from the germline V gene are MDHEN and SYDVKM. The length of the CDR3 is 18 residues. Trimming stripped 5 bases from V and 5 bases from J, with 25 bases between. Using reference TRBV28 and TRBJ1-5 for the parts outside the CDR3, the full variable domain is DVKVTQSSRYLVKRTGEKVFLECVQDMDHENMFWYRQDPGLGLRLIYFSYDVKMKEKGDIPEGYSVSREKKERFSLILESASTNQTSMYLCASSPSMGLGSADQPQHFGDGTRLSIL.

The CDR3 DNA sequence: TGTGCCAGCAGCCCGGGACAGGGAGCAAGGGAGCAGTACTTC. Protein sequence: CASSPGQGAREQYF. This sequence joins TRBV4-2 and TRBJ2-7; 9 positions agree with TRBD1. V gave up 4 bases and J gave up 7 bases; unmatched junction bases: 8. Germline V gives CDR1 LGHNA, CDR2 YNFKEQ. This CDR3 is built from 14 residues.

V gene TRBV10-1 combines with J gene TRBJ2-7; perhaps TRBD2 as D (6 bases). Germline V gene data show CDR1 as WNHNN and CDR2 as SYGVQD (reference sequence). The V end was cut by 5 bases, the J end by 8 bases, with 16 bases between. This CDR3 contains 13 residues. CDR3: CASSTGTSTKQYF. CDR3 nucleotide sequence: TGCGCCAGCAGTACCGGGACTTCGACTAAGCAGTACTTC.

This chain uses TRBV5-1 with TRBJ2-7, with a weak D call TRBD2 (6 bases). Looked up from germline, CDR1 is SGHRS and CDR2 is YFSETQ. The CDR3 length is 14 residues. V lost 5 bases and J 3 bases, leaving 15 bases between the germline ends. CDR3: CASSIADGFYEQYF. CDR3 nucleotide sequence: TGCGCCAGCAGTATAGCGGATGGTTTCTACGAGCAGTACTTC.

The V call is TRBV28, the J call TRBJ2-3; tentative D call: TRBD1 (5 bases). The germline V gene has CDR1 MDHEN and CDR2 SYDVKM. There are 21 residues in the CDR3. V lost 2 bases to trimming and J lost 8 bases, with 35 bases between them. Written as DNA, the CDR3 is TGTGCCAGCAGTTTACGGTGGGGTAGTTTGGGGCCCTTCGTTCCGGACGTTACGCAGTATTTT. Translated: CASSLRWGSLGPFVPDVTQYF. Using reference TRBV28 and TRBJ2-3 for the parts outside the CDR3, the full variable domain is DVKVTQSSRYLVKRTGEKVFLECVQDMDHENMFWYRQDPGLGLRLIYFSYDVKMKEKGDIPEGYSVSREKKERFSLILESASTNQTSMYLCASSLRWGSLGPFVPDVTQYFGPGTRLTVL.

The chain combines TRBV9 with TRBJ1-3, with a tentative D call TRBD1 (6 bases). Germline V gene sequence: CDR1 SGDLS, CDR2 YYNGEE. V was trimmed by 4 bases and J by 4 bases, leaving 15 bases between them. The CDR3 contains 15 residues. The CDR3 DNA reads TGTGCCAGCAGCCCTCAAACAGGGACGGGAAACACCATATATTTT. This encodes CASSPQTGTGNTIYF.

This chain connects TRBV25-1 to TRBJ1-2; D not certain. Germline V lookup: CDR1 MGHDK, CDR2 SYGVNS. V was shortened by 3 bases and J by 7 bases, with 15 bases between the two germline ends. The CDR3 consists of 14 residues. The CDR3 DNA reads TGTGCCAGCAGTGACCCTACGGACGGGGTTGGCTACACCTTC. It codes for CASSDPTDGVGYTF.

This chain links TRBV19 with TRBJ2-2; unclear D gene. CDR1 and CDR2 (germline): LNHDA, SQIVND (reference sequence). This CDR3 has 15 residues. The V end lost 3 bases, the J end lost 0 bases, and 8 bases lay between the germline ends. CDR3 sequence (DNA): TGTGCCAGTAGTATCCAGGCCTCGAACACCGGGGAGCTGTTTTTT. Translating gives CASSIQASNTGELFF.

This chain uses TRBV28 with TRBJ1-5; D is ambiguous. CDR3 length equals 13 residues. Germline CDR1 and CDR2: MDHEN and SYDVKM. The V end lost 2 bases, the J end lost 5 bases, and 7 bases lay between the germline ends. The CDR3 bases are TGTGCCAGCAGTTTACCGGGATATCAGCCCCAGCATTTT. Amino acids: CASSLPGYQPQHF. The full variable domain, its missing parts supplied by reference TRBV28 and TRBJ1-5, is DVKVTQSSRYLVKRTGEKVFLECVQDMDHENMFWYRQDPGLGLRLIYFSYDVKMKEKGDIPEGYSVSREKKERFSLILESASTNQTSMYLCASSLPGYQPQHFGDGTRLSIL.

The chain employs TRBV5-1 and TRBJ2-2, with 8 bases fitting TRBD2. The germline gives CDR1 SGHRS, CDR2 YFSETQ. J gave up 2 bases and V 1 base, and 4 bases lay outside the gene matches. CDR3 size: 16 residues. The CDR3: CASSLWTSSNTGELFF. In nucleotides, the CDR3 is TGCGCCAGCAGCTTGTGGACTAGCTCCAACACCGGGGAGCTGTTTTTT. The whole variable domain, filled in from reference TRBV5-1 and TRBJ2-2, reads KAGVTQTPRYLIKTRGQQVTLSCSPISGHRSVSWYQQTPGQGLQFLFEYFSETQRNKGNFPGRFSGRQFSNSRSEMNVSTLELGDSALYLCASSLWTSSNTGELFFGEGSRLTVL.

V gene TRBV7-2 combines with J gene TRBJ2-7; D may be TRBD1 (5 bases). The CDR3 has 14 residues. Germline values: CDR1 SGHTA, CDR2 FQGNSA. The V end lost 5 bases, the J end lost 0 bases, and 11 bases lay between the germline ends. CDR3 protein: CASSLDTGSYEQYF. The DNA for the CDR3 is TGTGCCAGCAGCCTGGACACTGGCTCCTACGAGCAGTACTTC.

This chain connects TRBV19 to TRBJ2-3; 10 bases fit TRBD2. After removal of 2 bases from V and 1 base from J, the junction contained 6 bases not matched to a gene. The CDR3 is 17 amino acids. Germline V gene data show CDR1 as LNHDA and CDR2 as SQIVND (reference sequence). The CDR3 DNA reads TGTGCCAGTAGTATACTAGCGGGGGCCCGGGGCACAGATACGCAGTATTTT. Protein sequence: CASSILAGARGTDTQYF.

CDR3 in DNA: TGTGCCAGCAGTTCGAGCTTCCGGAGCTCCTACGAGCAGTACTTC. Protein: CASSSSFRSSYEQYF. The V gene is TRBV27, the J gene TRBJ2-7; no clear D. CDR3 length equals 15 residues. Germline CDR1 MNHEY, CDR2 SMNVEV (reference sequence). Trimming took off 4 bases at V and 0 bases at J, with 13 bases between the two ends.

CDR3 region: CASSLAFDRVNNQPQHF. For the CDR3, the DNA is TGTGCCAGCAGCTTAGCGTTCGACAGGGTGAACAATCAGCCCCAGCATTTT. The gene calls are TRBV7-2 and TRBJ1-5, with 7 bases identical to TRBD1. The CDR3 is made up of 17 amino acids. Germline CDR1 and CDR2: SGHTA and FQGNSA. V lost 0 bases, J lost 3 bases, and 8 bases stayed unmatched.

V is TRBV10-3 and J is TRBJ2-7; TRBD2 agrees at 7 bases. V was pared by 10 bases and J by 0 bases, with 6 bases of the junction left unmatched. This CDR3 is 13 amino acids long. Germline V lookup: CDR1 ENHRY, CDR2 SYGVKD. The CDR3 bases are TGTGCCACCGCAGGGACTATCTCCTACGAGCAGTACTTC. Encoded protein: CATAGTISYEQYF.

CDR3 sequence (DNA): TGTGCCTGGAGTGCCTGGACAGCAAACTATGGCTACACCTTC. Its protein product is CAWSAWTANYGYTF. The chain joins TRBV30 to TRBJ1-2, with D maybe TRBD1 (6 bases). Germline V gene lookup returns CDR1 GTSNPN and CDR2 SVGIG (reference sequence). V lost 1 base to trimming and J lost 2 bases, with 11 bases between them. This CDR3 region has 14 residues.

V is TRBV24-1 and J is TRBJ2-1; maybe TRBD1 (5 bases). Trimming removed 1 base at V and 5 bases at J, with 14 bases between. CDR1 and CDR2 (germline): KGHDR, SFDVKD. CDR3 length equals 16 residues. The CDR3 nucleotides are TGTGCCACCAGTGATTTAAGGGGTAACATGGACAATGAGCAGTTCTTC. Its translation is CATSDLRGNMDNEQFF.

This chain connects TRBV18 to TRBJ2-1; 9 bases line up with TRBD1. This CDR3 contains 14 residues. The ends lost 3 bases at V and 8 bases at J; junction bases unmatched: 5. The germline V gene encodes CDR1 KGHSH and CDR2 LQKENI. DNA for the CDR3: TGTGCCAGCTCACCGGACAGGGGAGACGATGAGCAGTTCTTC. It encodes CASSPDRGDDEQFF.

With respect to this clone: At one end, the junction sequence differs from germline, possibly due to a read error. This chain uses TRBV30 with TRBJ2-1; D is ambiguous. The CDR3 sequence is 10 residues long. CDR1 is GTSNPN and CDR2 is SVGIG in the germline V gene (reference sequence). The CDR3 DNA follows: TGTGCCTGGGGTCACAATGACCAGTTCTTC. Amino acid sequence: CAWGHNDQFF.

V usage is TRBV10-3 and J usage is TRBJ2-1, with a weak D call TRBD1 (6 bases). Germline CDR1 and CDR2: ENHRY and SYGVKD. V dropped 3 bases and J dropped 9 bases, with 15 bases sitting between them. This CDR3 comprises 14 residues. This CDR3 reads CAISDSVRGFEQFF. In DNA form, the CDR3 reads TGTGCCATCAGTGACTCAGTCAGGGGCTTTGAGCAGTTCTTC.

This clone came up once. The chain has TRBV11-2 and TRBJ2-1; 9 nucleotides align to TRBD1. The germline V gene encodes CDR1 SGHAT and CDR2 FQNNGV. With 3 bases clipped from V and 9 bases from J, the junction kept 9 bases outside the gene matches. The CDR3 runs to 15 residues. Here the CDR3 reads CASSLRGQQGAEQFF. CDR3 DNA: TGTGCCAGCAGCTTGCGCGGCCAACAGGGGGCTGAGCAGTTCTTC.

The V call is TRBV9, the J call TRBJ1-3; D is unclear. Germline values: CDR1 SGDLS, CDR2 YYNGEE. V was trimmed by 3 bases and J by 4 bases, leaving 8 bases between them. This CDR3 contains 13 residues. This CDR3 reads CASSELMGNTIYF. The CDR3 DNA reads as TGTGCCAGCAGCGAACTTATGGGAAACACCATATATTTT.

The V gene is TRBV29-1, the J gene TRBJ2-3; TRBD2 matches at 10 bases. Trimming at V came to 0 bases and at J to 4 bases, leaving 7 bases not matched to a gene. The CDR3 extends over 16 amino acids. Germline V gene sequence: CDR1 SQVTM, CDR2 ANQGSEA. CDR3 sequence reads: CSVEEGLAGVSDTQYF. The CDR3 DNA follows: TGCAGCGTTGAAGAAGGGCTAGCGGGGGTTTCAGATACGCAGTATTTT.

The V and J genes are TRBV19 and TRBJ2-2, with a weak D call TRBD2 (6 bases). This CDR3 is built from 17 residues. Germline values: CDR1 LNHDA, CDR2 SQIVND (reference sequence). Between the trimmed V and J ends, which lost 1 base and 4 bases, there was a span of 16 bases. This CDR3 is CASSIGGRGIGTGELFF. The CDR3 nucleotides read TGTGCCAGTAGTATAGGAGGGCGGGGAATCGGCACCGGGGAGCTGTTTTTT.

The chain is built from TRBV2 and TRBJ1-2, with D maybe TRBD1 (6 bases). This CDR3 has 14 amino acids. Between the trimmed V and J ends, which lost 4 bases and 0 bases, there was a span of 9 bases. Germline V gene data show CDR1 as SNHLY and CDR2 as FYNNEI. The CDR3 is CASSGGGPNYGYTF. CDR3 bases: TGTGCCAGCAGTGGAGGGGGACCTAACTATGGCTACACCTTC.

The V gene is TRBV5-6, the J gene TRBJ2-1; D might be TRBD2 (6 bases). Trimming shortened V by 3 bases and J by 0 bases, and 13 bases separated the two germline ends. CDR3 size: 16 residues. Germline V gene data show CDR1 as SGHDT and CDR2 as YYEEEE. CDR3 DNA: TGTGCCAGCAGCTATCCGGACGGGGGCTCCTACAATGAGCAGTTCTTC. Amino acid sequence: CASSYPDGGSYNEQFF.